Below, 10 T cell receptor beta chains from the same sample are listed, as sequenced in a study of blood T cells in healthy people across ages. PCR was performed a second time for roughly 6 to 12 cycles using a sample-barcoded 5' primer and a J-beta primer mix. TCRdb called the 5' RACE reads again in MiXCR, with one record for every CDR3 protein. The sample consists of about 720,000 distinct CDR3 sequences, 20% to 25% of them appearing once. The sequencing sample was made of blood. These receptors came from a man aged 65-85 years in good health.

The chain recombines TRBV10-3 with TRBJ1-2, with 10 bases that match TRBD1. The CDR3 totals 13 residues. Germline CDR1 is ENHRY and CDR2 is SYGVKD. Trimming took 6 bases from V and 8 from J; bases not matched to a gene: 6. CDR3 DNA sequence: TGTGCCATCAGCCTGGGACAGGGGACAGGCTACACCTTC. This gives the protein CAISLGQGTGYTF.

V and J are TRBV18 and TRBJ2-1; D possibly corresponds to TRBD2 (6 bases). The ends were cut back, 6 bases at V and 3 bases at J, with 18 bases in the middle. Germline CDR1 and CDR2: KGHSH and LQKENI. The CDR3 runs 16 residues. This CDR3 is CASSYPGDGNYNEQFF. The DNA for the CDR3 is TGTGCCAGCTCGTACCCGGGGGACGGCAACTACAATGAGCAGTTCTTC.

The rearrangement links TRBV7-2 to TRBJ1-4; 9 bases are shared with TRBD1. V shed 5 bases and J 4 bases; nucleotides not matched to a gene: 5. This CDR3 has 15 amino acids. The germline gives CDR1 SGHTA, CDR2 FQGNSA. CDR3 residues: CASSQMGQGNEKLFF. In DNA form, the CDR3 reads TGTGCCAGCAGCCAGATGGGACAGGGTAATGAAAAACTGTTTTTT.

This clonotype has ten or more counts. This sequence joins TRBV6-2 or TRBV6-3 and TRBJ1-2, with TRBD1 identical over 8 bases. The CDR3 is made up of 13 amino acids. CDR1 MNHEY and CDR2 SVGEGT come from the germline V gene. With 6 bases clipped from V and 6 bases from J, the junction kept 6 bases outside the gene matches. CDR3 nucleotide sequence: TGTGCCAGCAGCCAAGGACAGGGAAATGGCTACACCTTC. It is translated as CASSQGQGNGYTF.

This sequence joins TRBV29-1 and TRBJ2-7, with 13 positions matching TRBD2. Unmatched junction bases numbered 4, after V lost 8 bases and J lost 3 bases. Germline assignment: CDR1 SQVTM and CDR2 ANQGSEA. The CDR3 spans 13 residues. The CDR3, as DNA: TGCAGCCTCGGACTAGCGGGAGACTACGAGCAGTACGTC. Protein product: CSLGLAGDYEQYV.

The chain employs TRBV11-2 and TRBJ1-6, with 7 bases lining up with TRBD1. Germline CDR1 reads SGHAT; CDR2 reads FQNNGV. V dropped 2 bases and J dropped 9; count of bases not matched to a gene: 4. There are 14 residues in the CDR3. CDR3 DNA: TGTGCCAGCAGCTTAACAGGGGACGGTTCACCCCTCCACTTT. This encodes CASSLTGDGSPLHF.

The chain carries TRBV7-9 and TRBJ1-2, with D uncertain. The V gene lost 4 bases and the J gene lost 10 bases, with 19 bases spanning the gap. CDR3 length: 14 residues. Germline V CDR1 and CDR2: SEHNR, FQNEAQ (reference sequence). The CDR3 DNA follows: TGTGCCAGCAGCTCGGCCGGGGTGTCGATTTACTACACCTTC. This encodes CASSSAGVSIYYTF. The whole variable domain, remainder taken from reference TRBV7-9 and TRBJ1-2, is DTGVSQNPRHKITKRGQNVTFRCDPISEHNRLYWYRQTLGQGPEFLTYFQNEAQLEKSRLLSDRFSAERPKGSFSTLEIQRTEQGDSAMYLCASSSAGVSIYYTFGSGTRLTVV.

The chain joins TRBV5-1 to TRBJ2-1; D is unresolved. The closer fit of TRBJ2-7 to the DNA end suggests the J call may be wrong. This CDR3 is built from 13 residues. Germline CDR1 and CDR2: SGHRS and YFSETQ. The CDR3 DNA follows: TGCGCCAGCAGCTTGGAGTGGGGATGGGAGCAGTACTTC. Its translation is CASSLEWGWEQYF.

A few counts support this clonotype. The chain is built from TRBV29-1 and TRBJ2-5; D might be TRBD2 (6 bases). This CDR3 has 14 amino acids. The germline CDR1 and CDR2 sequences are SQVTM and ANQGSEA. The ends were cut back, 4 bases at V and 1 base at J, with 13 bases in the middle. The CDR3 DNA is TGCAGCGTTGCAAGATACGGGGGCCAAGAGACCCAGTACTTC. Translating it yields CSVARYGGQETQYF.

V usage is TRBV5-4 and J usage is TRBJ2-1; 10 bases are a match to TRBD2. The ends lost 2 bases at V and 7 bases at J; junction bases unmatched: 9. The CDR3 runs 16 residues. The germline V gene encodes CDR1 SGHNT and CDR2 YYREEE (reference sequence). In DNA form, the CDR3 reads TGTGCCAGCAGCTTTCCGCTAGCGGGAGATATTAATGAGCAGTTCTTC. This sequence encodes CASSFPLAGDINEQFF. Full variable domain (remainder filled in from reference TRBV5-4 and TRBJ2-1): ETGVTQSPTHLIKTRGQQVTLRCSSQSGHNTVSWYQQALGQGPQFIFQYYREEENGRGNFPPRFSGLQFPNYSSELNVNALELDDSALYLCASSFPLAGDINEQFFGPGTRLTVL.